These 10 T cell receptor beta chains came from one sample sequenced in a study of CD4 T cell repertoires in COVID-19. Clones were read by immunoSEQ multiplex PCR, and TCRdb kept only the in-frame ones, dropping some. Counted here are fewer than 100,000 clones, about 83% occurring once; the ten biggest clones make up 0.5% to 0.6%. Sequences were derived from CD4+ T cells from peripheral blood, sampled after recovery from COVID-19. The source of these receptors is a human donor who had COVID-19.

V is TRBV4-1 and J is TRBJ1-5; D unclear. CDR1 and CDR2 (germline): MGHRA, YSYEKL. The CDR3 is made up of 13 amino acids. Trimming removed 0 bases from V and 5 bases from J, with 5 bases in between. CDR3 DNA: TGCGCCAGCAGCCAAGATACGGATCAGCCCCAGCATTTT. Translating it yields CASSQDTDQPQHF.

This clone was picked up a small number of times. This chain connects TRBV28 to TRBJ2-5, with 7 nucleotides matching TRBD2. The V gene end was trimmed by 7 bases and the J gene end by 3 bases; junction bases not matched to a gene: 8. This CDR3 comprises 14 residues. Germline V lookup: CDR1 MDHEN, CDR2 SYDVKM. The CDR3 DNA sequence: TGTGCCAGCACCCCCTTGGGGGGGGAAGAGACCCAGTACTTC. It yields the protein CASTPLGGEETQYF. Using reference TRBV28 and TRBJ2-5 for the parts outside the CDR3, the full variable domain is DVKVTQSSRYLVKRTGEKVFLECVQDMDHENMFWYRQDPGLGLRLIYFSYDVKMKEKGDIPEGYSVSREKKERFSLILESASTNQTSMYLCASTPLGGEETQYFGPGTRLLVL.

This chain joins TRBV7-3 and TRBJ1-1; 11 bases line up with TRBD1. CDR3 length equals 15 residues. The junction had 8 bases not matched to a gene; V was cut back by 5 bases and J by 6 bases. The germline V gene has CDR1 SGHTA and CDR2 FQGTGA. The DNA for the CDR3 is TGTGCCAGCAGCGAAAACGGACAGGGGGCTTCTGAAGCTTTCTTT. It is translated as CASSENGQGASEAFF.

In this sample, this clone turned up a few times. The chain recombines TRBV5-1 with TRBJ2-5; the D gene is possibly TRBD2 (7 bases). Germline V gene data show CDR1 as SGHRS and CDR2 as YFSETQ. Between the trimmed V and J ends, which lost 4 bases and 5 bases, there was a span of 18 bases. The CDR3 runs 15 residues. CDR3 in amino acids: CASSPEGGAAETQYF. The CDR3 DNA reads as TGCGCCAGCAGCCCGGAGGGGGGGGCGGCGGAGACCCAGTACTTC.

The chain links TRBV10-2 to TRBJ2-7; the match to TRBD2 covers 7 bases. This CDR3 spans 14 amino acids. In germline, CDR1 is WSHSY, CDR2 SAAADI. J lost 2 bases, V lost 2 bases, and 3 bases had no gene match. CDR3 bases: TGCGCCAGCAGTGAGCCTAGCGGCACCTACGAGCAGTACTTC. It is translated as CASSEPSGTYEQYF.

The rearrangement joins TRBV28 to TRBJ2-1; D remains ambiguous. CDR1 is MDHEN, CDR2 SYDVKM, per germline. V was shortened by 6 bases and J by 7 bases, with 4 bases between the two germline ends. The CDR3 runs 10 residues. The CDR3 coding sequence is TGTGCCAGCAGGGGTAATGAGCAGTTCTTC. Its protein product is CASRGNEQFF.

The J gene is TRBJ2-7, the V gene TRBV6-5; D is possibly TRBD1 (5 bases). Germline V gene lookup returns CDR1 MNHEY and CDR2 SVGAGI. This CDR3 is built from 16 residues. With 0 bases removed from V and 5 bases from J, the gap between germline ends came to 17 bases. The CDR3 protein is CASSYSKGNPQDEQYF. CDR3 sequence (DNA): TGTGCCAGCAGTTACTCGAAGGGGAACCCTCAAGACGAGCAGTACTTC.

The chain is built from TRBV25-1 and TRBJ2-7; D unclear. From germline, CDR1 is MGHDK and CDR2 SYGVNS. Trimming took off 5 bases at V and 2 bases at J, with 4 bases between the two ends. The CDR3 contains 11 residues. Written as DNA, the CDR3 is TGTGCCAGCAGTACGACCTACGAGCAGTACTTC. Translating gives CASSTTYEQYF.

The V call is TRBV4-1, the J call TRBJ1-3; 7 nucleotides align to TRBD1. The CDR3 contains 17 residues. The V gene's germline CDR1 is MGHRA and CDR2 YSYEKL. Trimming at V came to 0 bases and at J to 0 bases, leaving 5 bases not matched to a gene. CDR3: CASSQDGRQGSGNTIYF. The CDR3 coding sequence is TGCGCCAGCAGCCAAGATGGAAGACAGGGCTCTGGAAACACCATATATTTT.

The chain carries TRBV7-9 and TRBJ1-1; D remains ambiguous. V lost 3 bases and J lost 3, with 8 bases in between. CDR1 and CDR2 from the germline V gene are SEHNR and FQNEAQ (reference sequence). This CDR3 is built from 13 residues. CDR3 loop: CASSLRYDTEAFF. In DNA form, the CDR3 reads TGTGCCAGCAGCTTGCGGTACGACACTGAAGCTTTCTTT.